One and the same sample provided the 15 T cell receptor beta chains below, sequenced in a study of T cells in Graves' hyperthyroidism and ophthalmopathy. RNA transcripts gave rise to amplified TCR beta CDR3 regions. First-round RT-PCR targeting the TCR CDR3 was performed with the HTBI primer set. TCRdb passed the multiplex PCR reads through MiXCR, listing each CDR3 protein once. The sample records around 300,000 distinct CDR3 sequences, around 22% being singletons. Material for sequencing was blood. Source of these receptors: a man under 40 with Graves' ophthalmopathy.

This clonotype was picked up a small number of times. The rearrangement links TRBV5-1 to TRBJ2-3; maybe TRBD1 (6 bases). This CDR3 has 14 amino acids. Germline V gene lookup returns CDR1 SGHRS and CDR2 YFSETQ. Trimming took 2 bases from V and 2 from J, leaving 9 bases between them. CDR3 sequence: CASSFQGFTDTQYF. In nucleotides, the CDR3 is TGCGCCAGCAGCTTCCAGGGGTTCACAGATACGCAGTATTTT.

This clonotype occurred a few times. The V gene is TRBV5-4, the J gene TRBJ1-6; perhaps TRBD1 as D (6 bases). Germline loops: CDR1 SGHNT, CDR2 YYREEE (reference sequence). The CDR3 spans 15 residues. The V and J ends lost 5 bases and 7 bases respectively, with 16 bases between them. CDR3 coding DNA: TGTGCCAGCAGAACTACCGGGACACAGAATTCACCCCTCCACTTT. Translation: CASRTTGTQNSPLHF.

There are a few counts of this clonotype. This chain links TRBV7-8 with TRBJ2-1; TRBD2 agrees at 7 bases. Looked up from germline, CDR1 is SGHVS and CDR2 is FQNEAQ. With 4 bases clipped from V and 4 bases from J, the junction kept 13 bases outside the gene matches. The CDR3 loop spans 17 amino acids. The CDR3 spells CASSYSGITTLYNEQFF. The CDR3 region has the DNA TGTGCCAGCAGCTACAGCGGGATTACGACCCTATACAATGAGCAGTTCTTC.

The V call is TRBV7-9, the J call TRBJ2-7; 7 bases align to TRBD2. The V and J ends lost 5 bases and 6 bases, in that order; junction bases with no gene match: 4. There are 12 residues in the CDR3. Germline CDR1 reads SEHNR; CDR2 reads FQNEAQ (reference sequence). The CDR3 reads CASSTGGGEQYF. CDR3 bases: TGTGCCAGCAGCACGGGGGGAGGCGAGCAGTACTTC.

This clonotype was counted many times. V is TRBV5-1 and J is TRBJ1-6, with TRBD1 matching over 7 bases. Germline V gene lookup returns CDR1 SGHRS and CDR2 YFSETQ. The CDR3 spans 13 residues. J gave up 5 bases and V 6 bases, and 2 bases lay outside the gene matches. The CDR3 coding sequence is TGCGCCAGCACCGGGACAGATAATTCACCCCTCCACTTT. Protein product: CASTGTDNSPLHF.

This clonotype was counted ten times or more. This chain connects TRBV3-1 to TRBJ1-4, with D tentatively TRBD1 (5 bases). V was cut by 3 bases and J by 9 bases, with 17 bases left in between. Germline CDR1 and CDR2: LGHDT and YNNKEL (reference sequence). The CDR3 contains 15 residues. The CDR3 reads CASSQEGRSPKKLFF. Written as DNA, the CDR3 is TGTGCCAGCAGCCAGGAGGGACGGAGCCCAAAAAAACTGTTTTTT.

This clonotype showed up many times. This chain connects TRBV11-2 to TRBJ2-3; the D gene is possibly TRBD1 (6 bases). V was trimmed by 3 bases and J by 5 bases, leaving 18 bases between them. Per germline, CDR1 SGHAT and CDR2 FQNNGV. CDR3 length: 16 residues. The CDR3 DNA sequence: TGTGCCAGCAGCTTGCTGTCTGTCAGAGGGGGAGATACGCAGTATTTT. Encoded protein: CASSLLSVRGGDTQYF. Full variable domain (rest looked up from reference TRBV11-2 and TRBJ2-3): EAGVAQSPRYKIIEKRQSVAFWCNPISGHATLYWYQQILGQGPKLLIQFQNNGVVDDSQLPKDRFSAERLKGVDSTLKIQPAKLEDSAVYLCASSLLSVRGGDTQYFGPGTRLTVL.

Written as DNA, the CDR3 is TGTGCCAGCAGCACTCTGGGACAGCCAACTGAAGCTTTCTTT. It is translated as CASSTLGQPTEAFF. V usage is TRBV27 and J usage is TRBJ1-1, with TRBD1 matching over 7 bases. This CDR3 comprises 14 residues. Trimming took 6 bases from V and 5 from J; bases not matched to a gene: 9. Per germline, CDR1 MNHEY and CDR2 SMNVEV (reference sequence).

There are a few counts of this clonotype. The CDR3 coding sequence is TGTGCCAGCTCACCATTACGCGGATCGAACACCGGGGAGCTGTTTTTT. Encoded protein: CASSPLRGSNTGELFF. V is TRBV18 and J is TRBJ2-2; D remains unclear. The CDR3 spans 16 residues. V dropped 2 bases and J dropped 0 bases, with 10 bases sitting between them. Germline V CDR1 and CDR2: KGHSH, LQKENI.

The chain couples TRBV2 to TRBJ2-1, with TRBD2 matching over 15 bases. V shed 7 bases and J 6 bases; nucleotides not matched to a gene: 1. CDR3 length: 14 residues. Per the germline V gene, CDR1 is SNHLY and CDR2 is FYNNEI. The CDR3 here is CASKGLAGGNEQFF. In nucleotides, the CDR3 is TGTGCCAGCAAGGGACTAGCGGGAGGCAATGAGCAGTTCTTC.

This clonotype showed up just a few times. The chain uses TRBV19 and TRBJ1-5; no firm D call. There are 13 residues in the CDR3. The V gene lost 0 bases and the J gene lost 9 bases, with 9 bases spanning the gap. Germline loops: CDR1 LNHDA, CDR2 SQIVND (reference sequence). This chain's CDR3 is CASSIDPRRPQHF. The CDR3 DNA reads as TGTGCCAGTAGTATAGATCCGCGACGGCCCCAGCATTTT.

This clonotype showed up many times. The gene calls are TRBV5-1 and TRBJ2-7; possible D gene TRBD2, 6 bases. There are 13 residues in the CDR3. V gave up 2 bases and J gave up 6 bases, with 12 bases separating them. Germline V lookup: CDR1 SGHRS, CDR2 YFSETQ. The CDR3 DNA sequence: TGCGCCAGCAGCTTCGGGGGTCCGGGCGAGCAGTACTTC. Amino acids: CASSFGGPGEQYF.

This clonotype was recorded at least ten times. The rearrangement links TRBV28 to TRBJ2-5; 9 nucleotides align to TRBD1. The CDR3 consists of 15 residues. The V and J ends lost 4 bases and 5 bases, in that order; junction bases with no gene match: 8. CDR1 and CDR2 (germline): MDHEN, SYDVKM. CDR3 nucleotide sequence: TGTGCCAGCAGTTCACCCGGGACAGGGAAGGAGACCCAGTACTTC. It encodes CASSSPGTGKETQYF.

This clonotype was seen at least ten times. V usage is TRBV4-1 and J usage is TRBJ2-5, with a tentative D call TRBD1 (6 bases). In germline, CDR1 is MGHRA, CDR2 YSYEKL. The CDR3 spans 15 residues. Trimming shortened V by 5 bases and J by 4 bases, and 17 bases separated the two germline ends. This CDR3 is CASSARDTQRETQYF. The DNA for the CDR3 is TGCGCCAGCAGCGCCCGGGACACCCAGAGAGAGACCCAGTACTTC.

V and J are TRBV4-1 and TRBJ1-3; a possible D gene is TRBD1 (5 bases). The CDR3 is 12 residues long. Germline V lookup: CDR1 MGHRA, CDR2 YSYEKL. The V gene lost 1 base and the J gene lost 11 bases, with 9 bases spanning the gap. The chain's CDR3 is CASSQVGGAIYF. Written as DNA, the CDR3 is TGCGCCAGCAGCCAAGTGGGGGGGGCCATATATTTT.